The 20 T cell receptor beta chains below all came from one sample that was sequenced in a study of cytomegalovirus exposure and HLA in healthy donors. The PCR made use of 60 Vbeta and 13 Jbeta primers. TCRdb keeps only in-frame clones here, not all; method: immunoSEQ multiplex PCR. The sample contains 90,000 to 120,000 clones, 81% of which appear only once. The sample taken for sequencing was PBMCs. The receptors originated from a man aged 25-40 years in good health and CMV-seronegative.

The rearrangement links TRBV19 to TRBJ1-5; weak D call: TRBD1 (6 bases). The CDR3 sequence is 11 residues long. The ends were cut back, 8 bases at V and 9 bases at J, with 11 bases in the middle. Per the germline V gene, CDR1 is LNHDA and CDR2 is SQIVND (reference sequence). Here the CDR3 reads CASGGGWPQHF. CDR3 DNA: TGTGCCAGTGGGGGGGGCTGGCCCCAGCATTTT.

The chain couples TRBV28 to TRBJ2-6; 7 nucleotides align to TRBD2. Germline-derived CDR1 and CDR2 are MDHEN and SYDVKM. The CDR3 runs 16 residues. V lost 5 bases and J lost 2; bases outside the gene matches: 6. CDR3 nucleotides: TGTGCCAGCAGTGGCGGGGGAGGGACTGGGGCCAACGTCCTGACTTTC. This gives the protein CASSGGGGTGANVLTF.

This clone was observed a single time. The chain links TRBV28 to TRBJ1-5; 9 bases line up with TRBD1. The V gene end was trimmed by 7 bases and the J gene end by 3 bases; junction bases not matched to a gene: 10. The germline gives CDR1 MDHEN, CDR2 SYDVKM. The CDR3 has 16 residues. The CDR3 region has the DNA TGTGCCAGCACCAAACGACAGGGGGACGCCAATCAGCCCCAGCATTTT. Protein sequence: CASTKRQGDANQPQHF.

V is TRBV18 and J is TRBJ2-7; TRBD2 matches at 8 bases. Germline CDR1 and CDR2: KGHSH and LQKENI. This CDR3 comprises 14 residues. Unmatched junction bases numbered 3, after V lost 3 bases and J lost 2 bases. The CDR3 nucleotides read TGTGCCAGCTCACCGGGACTAGTTGCCTACGAGCAGTACTTC. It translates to CASSPGLVAYEQYF.

The CDR3 DNA reads as TGTGCCAGCAGTGAATACAGACAGGGGGCAGGTGAGCAGTACTTC. Its protein is CASSEYRQGAGEQYF. The chain combines TRBV2 with TRBJ2-7; 10 bases line up with TRBD1. The CDR3 totals 15 residues. Trimming cost V 2 bases and J 7 bases; bases outside gene matches: 8. CDR1 SNHLY and CDR2 FYNNEI come from the germline V gene.

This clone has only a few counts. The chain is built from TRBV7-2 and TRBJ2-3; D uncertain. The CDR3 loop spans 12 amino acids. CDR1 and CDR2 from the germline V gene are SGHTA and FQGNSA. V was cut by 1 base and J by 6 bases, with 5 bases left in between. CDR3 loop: CASSLVPDTQYF. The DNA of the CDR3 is TGTGCCAGCAGCTTAGTCCCTGATACGCAGTATTTT.

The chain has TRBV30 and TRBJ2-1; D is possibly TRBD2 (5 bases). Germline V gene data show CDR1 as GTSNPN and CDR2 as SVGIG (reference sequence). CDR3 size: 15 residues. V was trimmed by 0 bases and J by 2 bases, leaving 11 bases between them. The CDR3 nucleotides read TGTGCCTGGAGTGTCATAGCGATGACCTACAATGAGCAGTTCTTC. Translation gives CAWSVIAMTYNEQFF.

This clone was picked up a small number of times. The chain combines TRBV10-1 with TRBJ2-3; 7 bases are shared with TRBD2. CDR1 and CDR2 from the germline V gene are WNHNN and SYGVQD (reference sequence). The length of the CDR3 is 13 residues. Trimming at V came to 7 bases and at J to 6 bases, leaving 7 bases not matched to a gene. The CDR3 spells CASTSREWDTQYF. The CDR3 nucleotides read TGCGCCAGCACTTCGCGGGAGTGGGATACGCAGTATTTT.

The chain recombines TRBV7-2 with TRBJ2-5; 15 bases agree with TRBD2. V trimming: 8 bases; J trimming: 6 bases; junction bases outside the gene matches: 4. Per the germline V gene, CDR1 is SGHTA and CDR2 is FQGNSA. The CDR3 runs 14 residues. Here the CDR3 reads CASGGLAGGKTQYF. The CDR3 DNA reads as TGTGCCAGCGGGGGACTAGCGGGGGGAAAGACCCAGTACTTC.

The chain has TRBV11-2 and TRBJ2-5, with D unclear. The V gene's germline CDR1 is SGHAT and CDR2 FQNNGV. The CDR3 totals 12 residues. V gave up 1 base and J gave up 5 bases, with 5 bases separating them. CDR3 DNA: TGTGCCAGCAGCTTAGCCTCCGAGACCCAGTACTTC. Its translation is CASSLASETQYF.

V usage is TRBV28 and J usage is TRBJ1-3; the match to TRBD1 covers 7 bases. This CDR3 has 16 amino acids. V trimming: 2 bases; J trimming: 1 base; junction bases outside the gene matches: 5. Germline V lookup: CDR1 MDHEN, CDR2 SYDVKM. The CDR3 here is CASSLIGGISGNTIYF. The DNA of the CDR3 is TGTGCCAGCAGTTTAATAGGGGGCATTTCTGGAAACACCATATATTTT.

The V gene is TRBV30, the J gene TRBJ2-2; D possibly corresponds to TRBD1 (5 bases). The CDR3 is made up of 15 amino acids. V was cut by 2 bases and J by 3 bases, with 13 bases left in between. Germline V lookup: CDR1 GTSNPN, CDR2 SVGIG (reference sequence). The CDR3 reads CAWSRAQAHTGELFF. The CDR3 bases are TGTGCCTGGAGTAGAGCACAGGCCCACACCGGGGAGCTGTTTTTT. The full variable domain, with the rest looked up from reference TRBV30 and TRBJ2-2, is SQTIHQWPATLVQPVGSPLSLECTVEGTSNPNLYWYRQAAGRGLQLLFYSVGIGQISSEVPQNLSASRPQDRQFILSSKKLLLSDSGFYLCAWSRAQAHTGELFFGEGSRLTVL.

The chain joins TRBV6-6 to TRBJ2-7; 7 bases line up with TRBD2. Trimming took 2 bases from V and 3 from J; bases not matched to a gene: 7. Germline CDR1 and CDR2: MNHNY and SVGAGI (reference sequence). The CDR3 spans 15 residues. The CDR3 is CASSYGGTNHYEQYF. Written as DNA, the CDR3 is TGTGCCAGCAGTTACGGGGGGACTAACCACTACGAGCAGTACTTC.

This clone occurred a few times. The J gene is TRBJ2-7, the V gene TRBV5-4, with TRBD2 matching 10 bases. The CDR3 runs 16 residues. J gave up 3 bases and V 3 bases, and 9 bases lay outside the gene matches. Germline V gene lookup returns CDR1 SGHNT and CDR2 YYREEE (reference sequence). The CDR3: CASSSGGLAGDYEQYF. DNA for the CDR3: TGTGCCAGCAGCTCGGGGGGCCTAGCGGGAGACTACGAGCAGTACTTC.

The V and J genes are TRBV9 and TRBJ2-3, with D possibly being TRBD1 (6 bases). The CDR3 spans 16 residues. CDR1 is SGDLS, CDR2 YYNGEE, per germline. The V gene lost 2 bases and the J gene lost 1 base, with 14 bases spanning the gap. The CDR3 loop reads CASSVPATGGTDTQYF. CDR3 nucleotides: TGTGCCAGCAGCGTTCCCGCGACAGGAGGCACAGATACGCAGTATTTT.

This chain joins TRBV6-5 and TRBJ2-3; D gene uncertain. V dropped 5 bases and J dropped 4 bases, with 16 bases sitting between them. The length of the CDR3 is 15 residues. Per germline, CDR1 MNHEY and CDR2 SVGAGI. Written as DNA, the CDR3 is TGTGCCAGCAGTCCTCGAGGATCAGCCGCAGATACGCAGTATTTT. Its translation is CASSPRGSAADTQYF.

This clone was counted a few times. CDR3 loop: CASSPRQGRETQYF. CDR3 DNA: TGTGCCAGCAGCCCCCGACAGGGCCGGGAGACCCAGTACTTC. This chain connects TRBV6-1 to TRBJ2-5, with TRBD1 identical over 7 bases. The CDR3 runs 14 residues. CDR1 is MNHNS, CDR2 SASEGT, per germline. Germline trimming cut 6 bases from V and 5 bases from J; bases unmatched to any gene: 9.

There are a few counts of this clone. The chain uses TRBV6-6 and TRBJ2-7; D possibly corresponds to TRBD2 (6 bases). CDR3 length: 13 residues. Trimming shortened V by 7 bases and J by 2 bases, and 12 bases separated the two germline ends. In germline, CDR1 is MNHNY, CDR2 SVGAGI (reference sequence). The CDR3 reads CASNRDSTYEQYF. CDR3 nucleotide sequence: TGTGCCAGCAATCGGGACTCCACCTACGAGCAGTACTTC.

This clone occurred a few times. This chain's CDR3 is CAWSVGQGGQYF. The CDR3 region has the DNA TGTGCCTGGAGTGTTGGACAGGGCGGGCAGTACTTC. The chain recombines TRBV30 with TRBJ2-7; 8 bases are shared with TRBD1. This CDR3 is built from 12 residues. V was pared by 0 bases and J by 9 bases, with 4 bases of the junction left unmatched. Germline assignment: CDR1 GTSNPN and CDR2 SVGIG (reference sequence). Full variable domain (rest looked up from reference TRBV30 and TRBJ2-7): SQTIHQWPATLVQPVGSPLSLECTVEGTSNPNLYWYRQAAGRGLQLLFYSVGIGQISSEVPQNLSASRPQDRQFILSSKKLLLSDSGFYLCAWSVGQGGQYFGPGTRLTVT.

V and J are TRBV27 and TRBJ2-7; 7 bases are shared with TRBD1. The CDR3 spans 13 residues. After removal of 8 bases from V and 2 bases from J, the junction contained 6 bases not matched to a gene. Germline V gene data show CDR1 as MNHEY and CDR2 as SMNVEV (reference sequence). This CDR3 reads CASATGPPYEQYF. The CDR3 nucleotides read TGTGCCAGCGCGACAGGGCCCCCCTACGAGCAGTACTTC.